Shown below are 12 T cell receptor beta chains from a single sample sequenced in a study of blood T cell repertoires in COVID-19 (TCRdb year 2020). The receptor library was made with the immunoSEQ multiplex PCR assay. The immuneACCESS repertoire file appears here via TCRdb, limited to in-frame rearrangements. These files lack a portion of the clones; in checked studies, under half of the deficit traces to unresolved V genes, and the cause of the others is not known. Counted in this sample were fewer than 250,000 clones; roughly 86% of them appeared once. The biggest ten clones account for around 1.7% of the sample. Material: peripheral blood. Receptor source: a woman aged 60-75 years who had recovered from COVID-19.

The chain has TRBV2 and TRBJ2-3; D remains ambiguous. This CDR3 is built from 14 residues. Trimming removed 3 bases at V and 1 base at J, with 8 bases between. Germline-derived CDR1 and CDR2 are SNHLY and FYNNEI. CDR3 nucleotide sequence: TGTGCCAGCAGTGATGGGCAGGGCACAGATACGCAGTATTTT. Protein sequence: CASSDGQGTDTQYF.

The rearrangement links TRBV7-2 to TRBJ1-1; possible D gene TRBD1, 6 bases. Germline V gene sequence: CDR1 SGHTA, CDR2 FQGNSA. CDR3 length: 20 residues. Deletions cut 0 bases from V and 6 bases from J, with 29 bases between. CDR3 region: CASSLASPWRTGTGMPEAFF. DNA of the CDR3: TGTGCCAGCAGCTTAGCGTCCCCCTGGCGAACTGGCACAGGGATGCCTGAAGCTTTCTTT. The variable domain in full, completed from reference TRBV7-2 and TRBJ1-1, reads GAGVSQSPSNKVTEKGKDVELRCDPISGHTALYWYRQSLGQGLEFLIYFQGNSAPDKSGLPSDRFSAERTGGSVSTLTIQRTQQEDSAVYLCASSLASPWRTGTGMPEAFFGQGTRLTVV.

The chain combines TRBV9 with TRBJ2-7; tentatively, D is TRBD1 (5 bases). The CDR3 length is 15 residues. Germline CDR1 and CDR2: SGDLS and YYNGEE. Trimming removed 0 bases from V and 3 bases from J, with 13 bases in between. The CDR3 nucleotides read TGTGCCAGCAGCGTAGATTGGACACCTTACTACGAGCAGTACTTC. Residues: CASSVDWTPYYEQYF.

This chain connects TRBV10-3 to TRBJ2-3, with TRBD2 matching over 8 bases. The trim removed 2 bases at V and 0 bases at J, leaving 4 bases unmatched. The CDR3 contains 16 residues. Germline CDR1 reads ENHRY; CDR2 reads SYGVKD. CDR3 in amino acids: CAISEPAGDSTDTQYF. The CDR3 nucleotides are TGTGCCATCAGTGAGCCAGCGGGGGATAGCACAGATACGCAGTATTTT.

This sequence joins TRBV7-2 and TRBJ2-7, with D unresolved. V was clipped by 1 base and J by 4 bases, with 11 bases between them. This CDR3 has 14 amino acids. Germline values: CDR1 SGHTA, CDR2 FQGNSA. Written as DNA, the CDR3 is TGTGCCAGCAGCTTAGGTCCCACCACATACGAGCAGTACTTC. Its translation: CASSLGPTTYEQYF.

This chain connects TRBV28 to TRBJ1-3; 8 positions match TRBD1. The junction had 6 bases not matched to a gene; V was cut back by 3 bases and J by 2 bases. CDR1 MDHEN and CDR2 SYDVKM come from the germline V gene. The CDR3 contains 16 residues. CDR3 bases: TGTGCCAGCAGTTTCTTAACAGGGGGAGCTGGAAACACCATATATTTT. Translation: CASSFLTGGAGNTIYF.

The chain employs TRBV11-1 and TRBJ2-5; 8 nucleotides agree with TRBD2. Germline loops: CDR1 SGHAT, CDR2 FQDESV (reference sequence). Trimming at V came to 5 bases and at J to 1 base, leaving 9 bases not matched to a gene. The CDR3 has 16 residues. This CDR3 reads CASSPRGGRFQETQYF. CDR3 nucleotides: TGTGCCAGCAGCCCCCGGGGGGGTAGGTTCCAAGAGACCCAGTACTTC.

J is TRBJ1-1 and V is TRBV5-8; no firm D call. V lost 4 bases and J 12 bases, leaving 19 bases between the germline ends. The CDR3 spans 13 residues. Germline V lookup: CDR1 SGHTS, CDR2 YDEGEE. CDR3 DNA sequence: TGTGCCAGCAGCAAAGACCTGGCTAGGCAATCTTTCTTT. Amino acid sequence: CASSKDLARQSFF.

The chain has TRBV5-4 and TRBJ2-3; 7 bases map to TRBD1. The CDR3 contains 14 residues. CDR1 and CDR2 (germline): SGHNT, YYREEE (reference sequence). V gave up 4 bases and J gave up 4 bases; unmatched junction bases: 6. The DNA for the CDR3 is TGTGCCAGCAGCGTGAGAACAGGGGCAGATACGCAGTATTTT. Translated, it gives CASSVRTGADTQYF.

This chain joins TRBV2 and TRBJ1-1, with D unresolved. Trimming cost V 6 bases and J 5 bases, with 13 bases left between them. Per the germline V gene, CDR1 is SNHLY and CDR2 is FYNNEI. This CDR3 spans 13 amino acids. CDR3 DNA sequence: TGTGCCAGCAGGTTAGAGGGCGGAACTGAAGCTTTCTTT. Translated, it gives CASRLEGGTEAFF.

The rearrangement links TRBV6-2 or TRBV6-3 to TRBJ2-1; a possible D gene is TRBD2 (5 bases). Looked up from germline, CDR1 is MNHEY and CDR2 is SVGEGT. This CDR3 has 14 residues. Trimming left V 0 bases short and J 12 bases short, with 15 bases between. The chain's CDR3 is CASSYSGLGRGQFF. The DNA of the CDR3 is TGTGCCAGCAGTTACTCCGGCCTCGGACGGGGGCAGTTCTTC.

The V gene is TRBV24-1, the J gene TRBJ2-5; possibly TRBD1 for D (6 bases). This CDR3 is built from 18 residues. Trimming cost V 2 bases and J 1 base, with 19 bases left between them. Germline CDR1 and CDR2: KGHDR and SFDVKD. The CDR3 DNA reads as TGTGCCACCAGTGATTCCCGGGACACCCCACCCACCCAAGAGACCCAGTACTTC. Translating it yields CATSDSRDTPPTQETQYF.